A selection of T cell receptor beta chains follows, all from one sample in a study of blood T cell repertoires in COVID-19. The data were produced by immunoSEQ multiplex PCR, yet TCRdb's version contains in-frame clones alone and is incomplete. The sample has fewer than 350,000 clones, roughly 87% seen once; the top ten hold 9.5% to 10%. Sequencing input: peripheral blood. Source of these receptors: a man aged 25 to 40 with COVID-19, enrolled during active disease. Both conserved end residues are part of each CDR3. Each record gives: clone size, J gene, V gene, D gene, CDR3 protein, CDR3 DNA. The D gene is left open where the match is weak. The size entry is marked missing in some rows and otherwise reads once, few, many or a size class.

abundance: once
j_gene: TRBJ2-7
v_gene: TRBV19
d_gene: NA
CDR3aa: CANTPSDF
CDR3nt: TGTGCCAACACCCCCTCCGACTTC

abundance: NA
j_gene: TRBJ1-5
v_gene: TRBV29-1
d_gene: NA
CDR3aa: CSVESGGGQPQHF
CDR3nt: TGCAGCGTTGAGTCGGGCGGGGGTCAGCCCCAGCATTTT

abundance: NA
j_gene: TRBJ1-5
v_gene: TRBV18
d_gene: NA
CDR3aa: CASSPGPGVESNQPQHF
CDR3nt: TGTGCCAGCTCACCTGGGCCCGGGGTGGAGAGCAATCAGCCCCAGCATTTT

abundance: NA
j_gene: TRBJ2-1
v_gene: TRBV9
d_gene: TRBD1
CDR3aa: CASSVQTGQRRNNEQFF
CDR3nt: TGTGCCAGCAGCGTTCAAACGGGACAGCGGAGAAACAATGAGCAGTTCTTC

abundance: once
j_gene: TRBJ2-7
v_gene: TRBV28
d_gene: TRBD2
CDR3aa: CASSPPTSGREQYF
CDR3nt: TGTGCCAGCAGTCCCCCCACTAGCGGGAGGGAGCAGTACTTC

abundance: NA
j_gene: TRBJ2-7
v_gene: TRBV7-9
d_gene: NA
CDR3aa: CASSPFKGESHHYEQYF
CDR3nt: TGTGCCAGCAGCCCCTTCAAAGGGGAAAGCCACCACTACGAGCAGTACTTC

abundance: NA
j_gene: TRBJ2-2
v_gene: TRBV5-4
d_gene: TRBD2
CDR3aa: CASSFSTSGNTGELFF
CDR3nt: TGTGCCAGCAGCTTTAGTACTAGCGGGAACACCGGGGAGCTGTTTTTT

abundance: NA
j_gene: TRBJ1-1
v_gene: TRBV5-1
d_gene: TRBD1
CDR3aa: CASSLDRANTEAFF
CDR3nt: TGCGCCAGCAGCCTGGACAGGGCGAACACTGAAGCTTTCTTT

abundance: NA
j_gene: TRBJ2-3
v_gene: TRBV30
d_gene: TRBD2
CDR3aa: CAWSVRVAGPYTDTQYF
CDR3nt: TGTGCCTGGAGTGTAAGAGTAGCGGGGCCCTACACAGATACGCAGTATTTT

abundance: NA
j_gene: TRBJ1-2
v_gene: TRBV12-5
d_gene: TRBD1
CDR3aa: CASGEGQGASANYGYTF
CDR3nt: TGTGCTAGTGGTGAGGGACAGGGGGCATCGGCTAACTATGGCTACACCTTC

abundance: NA
j_gene: TRBJ2-3
v_gene: TRBV9
d_gene: TRBD2
CDR3aa: CASSVGVSGADTQYF
CDR3nt: TGTGCCAGCAGCGTAGGGGTTAGCGGGGCAGATACGCAGTATTTT

abundance: NA
j_gene: TRBJ2-2
v_gene: TRBV24-1
d_gene: NA
CDR3aa: CATSDLGRAYRNTGELFF
CDR3nt: TGTGCCACCAGTGATTTGGGCAGGGCATACCGGAACACCGGGGAGCTGTTTTTT

abundance: NA
j_gene: TRBJ2-1
v_gene: TRBV29-1
d_gene: TRBD2
CDR3aa: CSVEPLTSGTYNEQFF
CDR3nt: TGCAGCGTTGAACCCCTGACTAGCGGGACTTACAATGAGCAGTTCTTC

abundance: NA
j_gene: TRBJ2-6
v_gene: TRBV11-2
d_gene: NA
CDR3aa: CASRGGASGANVLTF
CDR3nt: TGTGCCAGCAGAGGAGGGGCATCTGGGGCCAACGTCCTGACTTTC

abundance: NA
j_gene: TRBJ2-7
v_gene: TRBV27
d_gene: TRBD2
CDR3aa: CASSIRTSGGPIEQYF
CDR3nt: TGTGCCAGCAGTATTCGGACTAGCGGGGGACCCATCGAGCAGTACTTC

abundance: NA
j_gene: TRBJ2-7
v_gene: TRBV5-8
d_gene: TRBD2
CDR3aa: CASSSAGLADHEQYF
CDR3nt: TGTGCCAGCAGCTCGGCCGGACTAGCGGACCACGAGCAGTACTTC

abundance: NA
j_gene: TRBJ2-7
v_gene: TRBV5-1
d_gene: NA
CDR3aa: CASSPQGFNSYEQYF
CDR3nt: TGCGCCAGCAGCCCCCAGGGTTTCAACTCCTACGAGCAGTACTTC

abundance: NA
j_gene: TRBJ2-1
v_gene: TRBV7-2
d_gene: NA
CDR3aa: CASSLGGRVSEQFF
CDR3nt: TGTGCCAGCAGCTTAGGAGGCAGGGTGAGTGAGCAGTTCTTC

abundance: once
j_gene: TRBJ2-3
v_gene: TRBV30
d_gene: NA
CDR3aa: CAWRRAGSPANTQYF
CDR3nt: TGTGCCTGGAGGCGGGCAGGTTCGCCGGCAAATACGCAGTATTTT

abundance: NA
j_gene: TRBJ2-2
v_gene: TRBV18
d_gene: TRBD1
CDR3aa: CASSPLGQGDTGELFF
CDR3nt: TGTGCCAGCTCACCCCTAGGACAGGGAGACACCGGGGAGCTGTTTTTT

abundance: NA
j_gene: TRBJ2-1
v_gene: TRBV7-2
d_gene: TRBD2
CDR3aa: CASARPLAGGGNEQFF
CDR3nt: TGTGCCAGCGCCCGGCCACTAGCGGGAGGAGGCAATGAGCAGTTCTTC

abundance: NA
j_gene: TRBJ1-1
v_gene: TRBV25-1
d_gene: NA
CDR3aa: CASSNQDSKAFF
CDR3nt: TGTGCCAGCAGTAATCAGGACAGTAAAGCTTTCTTT

abundance: NA
j_gene: TRBJ2-1
v_gene: TRBV14
d_gene: TRBD2
CDR3aa: CASSTFLAGAWNEQFF
CDR3nt: TGTGCCAGCAGCACCTTTCTAGCGGGGGCTTGGAATGAGCAGTTCTTC

abundance: NA
j_gene: TRBJ2-7
v_gene: TRBV6-2/TRBV6-3
d_gene: TRBD2
CDR3aa: CASSYGPGTSSYEQYF
CDR3nt: TGTGCCAGCAGTTACGGCCCCGGGACTAGCTCCTACGAGCAGTACTTC

abundance: NA
j_gene: TRBJ2-1
v_gene: TRBV10-3
d_gene: TRBD2
CDR3aa: CAIRGLAGNNEQFF
CDR3nt: TGTGCCATCAGGGGACTAGCGGGGAACAATGAGCAGTTCTTC

abundance: NA
j_gene: TRBJ2-1
v_gene: TRBV28
d_gene: NA
CDR3aa: CASSLSVDEQFF
CDR3nt: TGTGCCAGCAGTCTCTCGGTCGATGAGCAGTTCTTC

abundance: NA
j_gene: TRBJ2-5
v_gene: TRBV18
d_gene: NA
CDR3aa: CASSPSVTSGETQYF
CDR3nt: TGTGCCAGCTCACCAAGCGTAACGTCGGGAGAGACCCAGTACTTC

abundance: NA
j_gene: TRBJ1-5
v_gene: TRBV12-3/TRBV12-4
d_gene: NA
CDR3aa: CASSFGGDQPQHF
CDR3nt: TGTGCCAGCAGTTTCGGCGGTGATCAGCCCCAGCATTTT

abundance: few
j_gene: TRBJ2-5
v_gene: TRBV18
d_gene: NA
CDR3aa: CASSQQGPPETQYF
CDR3nt: TGTGCCAGCTCACAACAGGGCCCCCCAGAGACCCAGTACTTC

abundance: NA
j_gene: TRBJ1-4
v_gene: TRBV25-1
d_gene: TRBD1
CDR3aa: CASSPHPGQGDEKLFF
CDR3nt: TGTGCCAGCAGTCCTCATCCGGGACAGGGGGATGAAAAACTGTTTTTT

abundance: NA
j_gene: TRBJ1-3
v_gene: TRBV2
d_gene: TRBD1
CDR3aa: CASSLGGQGRGNTIYF
CDR3nt: TGTGCCAGCAGTCTCGGAGGACAGGGACGAGGAAACACCATATATTTT

abundance: NA
j_gene: TRBJ1-6
v_gene: TRBV4-2
d_gene: NA
CDR3aa: CASSPRVGNSPLHF
CDR3nt: TGTGCCAGCAGTCCACGGGTCGGTAATTCACCCCTCCACTTT

abundance: NA
j_gene: TRBJ2-1
v_gene: TRBV3-1/TRBV3-2
d_gene: TRBD2
CDR3aa: CASSQGTSGRGYEQFF
CDR3nt: TGTGCCAGCAGCCAAGGGACTAGCGGGAGAGGCTATGAGCAGTTCTTC

abundance: once
j_gene: TRBJ1-1
v_gene: TRBV28
d_gene: TRBD1
CDR3aa: CATHRGQRLAFF
CDR3nt: TGTGCCACCCACAGGGGGCAAAGGTTAGCTTTCTTT

abundance: NA
j_gene: TRBJ1-1
v_gene: TRBV4-3
d_gene: NA
CDR3aa: CASSQESGVGTEAFF
CDR3nt: TGCGCCAGCAGCCAAGAATCCGGGGTTGGGACTGAAGCTTTCTTT

abundance: NA
j_gene: TRBJ1-5
v_gene: TRBV19
d_gene: TRBD1
CDR3aa: CASSTMRGQPSLQPQHF
CDR3nt: TGTGCCAGTAGTACTATGCGGGGACAGCCTTCCCTGCAGCCCCAGCATTTT

abundance: NA
j_gene: TRBJ2-2
v_gene: TRBV29-1
d_gene: TRBD1
CDR3aa: CSASDRESTGELFF
CDR3nt: TGCAGCGCGTCTGACAGGGAGAGCACCGGGGAGCTGTTTTTT

abundance: NA
j_gene: TRBJ1-2
v_gene: TRBV9
d_gene: TRBD1
CDR3aa: CASSVGGTGANYF
CDR3nt: TGTGCCAGCAGCGTAGGTGGAACAGGGGCGAATTACTTC

abundance: NA
j_gene: TRBJ2-7
v_gene: TRBV5-4
d_gene: TRBD1
CDR3aa: CASSSLHHIPGQGGEQYF
CDR3nt: TGTGCCAGCAGCTCACTCCACCATATTCCGGGACAGGGAGGCGAGCAGTACTTC

abundance: few
j_gene: TRBJ1-2
v_gene: TRBV9
d_gene: NA
CDR3aa: CASSGRFGIEGYGYTF
CDR3nt: TGTGCCAGCAGCGGCAGATTCGGGATTGAGGGATATGGCTACACCTTC

abundance: NA
j_gene: TRBJ1-3
v_gene: TRBV6-5
d_gene: NA
CDR3aa: CASEEMGPGNTIYF
CDR3nt: TGTGCCAGCGAAGAGATGGGGCCTGGAAACACCATATATTTT

abundance: NA
j_gene: TRBJ2-1
v_gene: TRBV5-1
d_gene: NA
CDR3aa: CASSLPGTEQFF
CDR3nt: TGCGCCAGCAGCCTCCCGGGAACCGAGCAGTTCTTC

abundance: NA
j_gene: TRBJ2-1
v_gene: TRBV19
d_gene: NA
CDR3aa: CASSRGDVLLNEQFF
CDR3nt: TGTGCCAGTAGTAGGGGGGACGTCCTTCTCAATGAGCAGTTCTTC

abundance: NA
j_gene: TRBJ2-3
v_gene: TRBV9
d_gene: NA
CDR3aa: CASSPREGTDTQYF
CDR3nt: TGTGCCAGCAGCCCCAGGGAGGGCACAGATACGCAGTATTTT

abundance: NA
j_gene: TRBJ2-1
v_gene: TRBV2
d_gene: TRBD2
CDR3aa: CASRAEGGLAAWEFF
CDR3nt: TGTGCCAGCAGGGCCGAAGGGGGACTAGCCGCCTGGGAGTTCTTC

abundance: NA
j_gene: TRBJ2-1
v_gene: TRBV20-1
d_gene: TRBD2
CDR3aa: CSASPPLGLAGVRGYNEQFF
CDR3nt: TGCAGTGCTAGTCCCCCGCTAGGACTAGCGGGAGTCCGGGGTTACAATGAGCAGTTCTTC

abundance: NA
j_gene: TRBJ1-1
v_gene: TRBV7-8
d_gene: TRBD1
CDR3aa: CASSPFPGQGGRGISNTEAFF
CDR3nt: TGTGCCAGCAGTCCCTTCCCGGGACAGGGGGGTAGGGGGATATCGAACACTGAAGCTTTCTTT

abundance: once
j_gene: TRBJ1-2
v_gene: TRBV28
d_gene: TRBD1
CDR3aa: CASSPDRGGYGYTF
CDR3nt: TGTGCCAGCAGTCCGGACAGGGGGGGCTATGGCTACACCTTC

abundance: once
j_gene: TRBJ2-5
v_gene: TRBV25-1
d_gene: TRBD2
CDR3aa: CASSEFLGLAGGLETQYF
CDR3nt: TGTGCCAGCAGTGAGTTTTTGGGTCTAGCGGGAGGGCTGGAGACCCAGTACTTC

abundance: NA
j_gene: TRBJ2-7
v_gene: TRBV6-5
d_gene: TRBD1
CDR3aa: CASGTGGYYEQYF
CDR3nt: TGTGCCAGCGGGACAGGGGGCTACTACGAGCAGTACTTC

abundance: NA
j_gene: TRBJ1-1
v_gene: TRBV6-6
d_gene: NA
CDR3aa: CASRTGWGMNTEAFF
CDR3nt: TGTGCCAGCAGAACGGGGTGGGGAATGAACACTGAAGCTTTCTTT

abundance: NA
j_gene: TRBJ2-7
v_gene: TRBV6-2/TRBV6-3
d_gene: NA
CDR3aa: CASSGRTVTPYEQYF
CDR3nt: TGTGCCAGCAGTGGCCGGACAGTTACTCCCTACGAGCAGTACTTC

abundance: NA
j_gene: TRBJ2-5
v_gene: TRBV7-3
d_gene: TRBD1
CDR3aa: CASSLTPGGQETQYF
CDR3nt: TGTGCCAGCAGCTTAACGCCAGGGGGACAAGAGACCCAGTACTTC

abundance: NA
j_gene: TRBJ2-7
v_gene: TRBV19
d_gene: NA
CDR3aa: CASSIAVSYEQYF
CDR3nt: TGTGCCAGTAGTATCGCGGTCTCCTACGAGCAGTACTTC